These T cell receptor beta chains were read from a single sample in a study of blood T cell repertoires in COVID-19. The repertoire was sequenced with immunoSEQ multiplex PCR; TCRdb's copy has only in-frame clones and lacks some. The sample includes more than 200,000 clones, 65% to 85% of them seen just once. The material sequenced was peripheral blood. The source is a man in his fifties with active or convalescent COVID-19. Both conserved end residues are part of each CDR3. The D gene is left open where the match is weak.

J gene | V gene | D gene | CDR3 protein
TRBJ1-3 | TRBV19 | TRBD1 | CASSGRDSSGNTIYF
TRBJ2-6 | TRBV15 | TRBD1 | CATSRDRFDSGANVLTF
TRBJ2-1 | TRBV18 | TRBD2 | CASSPGNFLRGGGEQFF
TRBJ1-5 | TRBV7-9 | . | CASSLDGSWDQPQHF
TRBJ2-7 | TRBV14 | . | CASSLLGSNYEQYF
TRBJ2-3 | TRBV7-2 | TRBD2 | CASSTASGGASSTDTQYF
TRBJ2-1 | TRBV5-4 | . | CASSLAGGQTNEQFF
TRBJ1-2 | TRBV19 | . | CASTEPGVGYTF
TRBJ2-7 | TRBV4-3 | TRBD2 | CASSRGAGGEAEQYF
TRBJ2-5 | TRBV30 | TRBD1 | CAWNGGQGLGEETQYF
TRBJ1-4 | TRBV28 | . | CASSPAGDANEKLFF
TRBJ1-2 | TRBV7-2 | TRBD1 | CASSPGTVGYTF
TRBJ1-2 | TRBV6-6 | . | CASIYRVDSNYGYTF
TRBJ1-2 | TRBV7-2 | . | CASSPSAGSGLYTF
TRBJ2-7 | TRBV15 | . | CATSRDPYRDEQYF
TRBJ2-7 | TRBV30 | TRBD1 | CAWRGDRAGVYEQYF
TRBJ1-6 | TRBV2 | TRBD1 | CASSGQGSYNSPLHF
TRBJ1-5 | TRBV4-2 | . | CASSQAGNQPQHF
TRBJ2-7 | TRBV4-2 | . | CASSQERGFSYEQYF
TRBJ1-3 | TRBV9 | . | CASSVEALSSGNTIYF
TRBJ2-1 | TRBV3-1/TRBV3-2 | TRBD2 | CASSHSGGAYEQFF
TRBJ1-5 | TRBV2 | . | CASSDRLDQPQHF
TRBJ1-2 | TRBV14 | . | CASSQDWGGKNGYTF
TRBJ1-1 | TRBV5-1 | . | CASSLRGAEAFF
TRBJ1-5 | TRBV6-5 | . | CASRQQGGNQPQHF
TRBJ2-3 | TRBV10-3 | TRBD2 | CAISGLAVQGTDTQYF
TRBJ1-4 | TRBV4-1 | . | CASSQERSGLGEKLFF
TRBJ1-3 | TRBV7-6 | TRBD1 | CASSLDRAGNTIYF
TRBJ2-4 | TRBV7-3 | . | CASRPGQVGSIQYF
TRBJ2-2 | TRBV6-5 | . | CASRGLGYGGELFF
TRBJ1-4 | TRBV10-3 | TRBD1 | CAISEAGGNEKLFF
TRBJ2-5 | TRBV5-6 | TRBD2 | CASSPGLAGRETQYF
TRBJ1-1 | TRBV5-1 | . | CASSPAGATEAFF
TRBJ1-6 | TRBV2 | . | CASSAGTSYNSPLHF
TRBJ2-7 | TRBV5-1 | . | CASSLEASTTYEQYF
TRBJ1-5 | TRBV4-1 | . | CASSPSGGIQPQHF
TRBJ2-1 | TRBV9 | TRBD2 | CASSVGWASGAGEQFF
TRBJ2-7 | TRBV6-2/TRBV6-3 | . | CASSKFQGLAYEQYF
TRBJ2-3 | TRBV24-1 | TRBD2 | CATSETSGGITDTQYF
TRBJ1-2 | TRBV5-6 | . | CASSLGRQIGRYTF
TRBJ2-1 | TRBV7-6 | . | CASSSVTSRRGEQFF
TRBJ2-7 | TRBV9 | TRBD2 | CASSVRGTSIHEQYF
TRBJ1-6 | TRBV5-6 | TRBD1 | CASSRTGGNSPLHF
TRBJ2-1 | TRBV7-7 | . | CASSFSQGTHNEQFF
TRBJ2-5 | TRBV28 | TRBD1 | CASSIGQVGQETQYF
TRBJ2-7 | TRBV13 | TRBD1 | CASSSRDRGLLEQYF
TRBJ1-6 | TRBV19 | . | CASSLQVNSPLHF
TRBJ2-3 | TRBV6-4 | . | CASSVEGGTDTQYF
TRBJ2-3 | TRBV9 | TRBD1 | CASSAEQGPGDTQYF